The present T cell receptor (beta chain) was sequenced within a study of tumor-infiltrating lymphocytes in primary liver carcinoma. Looking at the study overall: Patients, male and female, were 30 to 69 years old. Samples gave roughly 3.65 to 8 million productive TCRbeta reads, similar across tissue types. Points from the study as a whole: Significantly greater top-250-clone fractions characterized tumors relative to blood (p = 0.039). CD4+ and CD8+ repertoires could not be compared in these unsorted bulk samples.

In regard to this clonotype: Antigen: not known.

Germline DNA was also extracted, while the blood RNA originated from unsorted whole blood. TCR beta cDNA was made from roughly 500 ng total RNA with a constant-region primer. Three nested multiplex PCR rounds of slightly modified ARM-PCR generated TCR beta libraries. TCRdb processed the multiplex PCR reads anew with MiXCR; each CDR3 protein has one entry. The sample comprises 180,000 or so distinct CDR3 sequences, around 60% of which are singletons, and 72% rests with the top ten. Sequencing used peripheral blood. The TCR was taken from a middle-aged man with primary liver carcinoma and hepatitis B virus infection.

CDR3 in DNA: TGTGCCAGCAGTGAAGCGCTTCCGGGAACTGCTCAAAGTCAGTTCTTC. This codes for CASSEALPGTAQSQFF. The rearrangement joins TRBV6-1 to TRBJ2-1, with D possibly being TRBD2 (5 bases). Germline lookup yields CDR1 MNHNS and CDR2 SASEGT. The V and J ends lost 0 bases and 13 bases respectively, with 22 bases between them. The CDR3 has 16 amino acids.